The 18 T cell receptor beta chains below come from one sample, sequenced in a study of blood T cells in healthy people across ages. Primers used in a second PCR of about 6 to 11 cycles were a sample-barcoded 5' primer and a J-beta primer mix. Via MiXCR, TCRdb re-called the 5' RACE reads, giving one row per CDR3 protein. This sample has 1,500,000 or so distinct CDR3 sequences; 45% to 70% occur once, and the top ten carry under 8.5%. Material: blood. The receptors originated from a man aged 18 to 30 in good health.

A few counts support this clonotype. The V and J genes are TRBV10-3 and TRBJ2-7, with D perhaps matching TRBD1 or TRBD2 (7 bases each). V lost 5 bases, J lost 4 bases, and 12 bases lay in between. Germline CDR1 and CDR2: ENHRY and SYGVKD. CDR3 length: 13 amino acids. In DNA, the CDR3 is TGTGCCATCAGTCGCAGGGGGGGATACGAGCAGTACTTC. This codes for CAISRRGGYEQYF.

This CDR3 is CAISESTGGSYEQYF. The CDR3 nucleotides are TGTGCCATCAGTGAGTCGACGGGGGGCTCCTACGAGCAGTACTTC. The chain has TRBV10-3 and TRBJ2-7, with 7 bases matching TRBD2. This CDR3 comprises 15 residues. CDR1 and CDR2 from the germline V gene are ENHRY and SYGVKD. V lost 0 bases, J lost 0 bases, and 2 bases stayed unmatched.

This clonotype was counted only a few times. The V call is TRBV29-1, the J call TRBJ2-1, with 12 bases aligning to TRBD2. The V and J ends lost 4 bases and 5 bases, in that order; junction bases with no gene match: 6. The CDR3 runs to 15 residues. Germline CDR1 reads SQVTM; CDR2 reads ANQGSEA. The chain's CDR3 is CSVATSGGLNNEQFF. The CDR3 coding sequence is TGCAGCGTTGCAACTAGCGGGGGGTTAAACAATGAGCAGTTCTTC.

This clonotype was observed once. This chain uses TRBV7-9 with TRBJ2-1, with a tentative D call TRBD2 (6 bases). Germline values: CDR1 SEHNR, CDR2 FQNEAQ (reference sequence). V was clipped by 7 bases and J by 5 bases, with 12 bases between them. The CDR3 has 13 residues. CDR3 nucleotide sequence: TGTGCCAGCACCATGGGGGGAAACAATGAGCAGTTCTTC. It codes for CASTMGGNNEQFF.

This clonotype has more than one count but fewer than ten. The gene calls are TRBV4-1 and TRBJ1-1; D is perhaps TRBD1 (6 bases). V dropped 3 bases and J dropped 1 base, with 15 bases sitting between them. The CDR3 runs to 16 residues. Per germline, CDR1 MGHRA and CDR2 YSYEKL. This CDR3 is CASSQVGSTGNTEAFF. CDR3 nucleotides: TGCGCCAGCAGCCAGGTTGGATCGACAGGGAACACTGAAGCTTTCTTT.

The chain couples TRBV13 to TRBJ1-2; 9 bases are shared with TRBD1. J lost 5 bases, V lost 9 bases, and 10 bases had no gene match. The CDR3 has 14 amino acids. From germline, CDR1 is PRHDT and CDR2 FYEKMQ (reference sequence). The chain's CDR3 is CASTAGQGPYGYTF. As DNA, the CDR3 is TGTGCCAGTACCGCGGGACAGGGACCATATGGCTACACCTTC.

As concerns this clonotype: One end of the junction does not line up with germline, which may come from a read error. The chain is built from TRBV3-1 and TRBJ1-4; no clear D gene. Germline CDR1 reads LGHDT; CDR2 reads YNNKEL (reference sequence). CDR3 length equals 16 residues. The CDR3 protein is CASSQGRITMNGKLFF. Here the CDR3 DNA reads TGTGCCAGCAGCCAAGGTCGGATCACCATGAATGGAAAACTGTTTTTT. The full variable domain, its missing parts supplied by reference TRBV3-1 and TRBJ1-4, is DTAVSQTPKYLVTQMGNDKSIKCEQNLGHDTMYWYKQDSKKFLKIMFSYNNKELIINETVPNRFSPKSPDKAHLNLHINSLELGDSAVYFCASSQGRITMNGKLFFGSGTQLSVL.

The table lists this clonotype with a few counts. The chain employs TRBV7-2 and TRBJ2-5, with 7 bases fitting TRBD2. Trimming cost V 1 base and J 5 bases; bases outside gene matches: 7. The CDR3 loop spans 15 amino acids. The germline CDR1 and CDR2 sequences are SGHTA and FQGNSA. CDR3 residues: CASSLGLLARETQYF. The DNA for the CDR3 is TGTGCCAGCAGCTTAGGGCTACTAGCGAGGGAGACCCAGTACTTC.

This clonotype was recorded once. The V gene is TRBV27, the J gene TRBJ2-1, with 10 bases identical to TRBD1. The J call may be mistaken, given a closer DNA end match to TRBJ2-7. Germline V lookup: CDR1 MNHEY, CDR2 SMNVEV (reference sequence). The CDR3 extends over 14 amino acids. CDR3 sequence: CASSFDRGPHEQYF. In nucleotides, the CDR3 is TGTGCCAGCAGTTTCGACAGGGGGCCCCACGAGCAGTACTTC.

The chain carries TRBV3-1 and TRBJ1-2; no reliable D call. This CDR3 spans 14 amino acids. CDR1 and CDR2 from the germline V gene are LGHDT and YNNKEL (reference sequence). The V and J ends lost 1 base and 2 bases respectively, with 8 bases between them. For the CDR3, the DNA is TGTGCCAGCAGCCAAGGCCCGGGGAACTATGGCTACACCTTC. Translated: CASSQGPGNYGYTF.

The chain combines TRBV29-1 with TRBJ2-1, with 9 bases matching TRBD1. In germline, CDR1 is SQVTM, CDR2 ANQGSEA. V shed 7 bases and J 5 bases; nucleotides not matched to a gene: 6. This CDR3 is 13 amino acids long. The CDR3 DNA reads as TGCAGCGAAAGGACAGGGGTTCACAATGAGCAGTTCTTC. Amino acid sequence: CSERTGVHNEQFF.

V usage is TRBV7-6 and J usage is TRBJ2-2; the D call may be TRBD1 or TRBD2 (5 bases each). V was clipped by 7 bases and J by 2 bases, with 17 bases between them. The germline V gene has CDR1 SGHVS and CDR2 FNYEAQ. The CDR3 sequence is 16 residues long. CDR3 region: CASTPAQGVNTGELFF. CDR3 nucleotide sequence: TGTGCCAGCACCCCGGCGCAGGGAGTAAACACCGGGGAGCTGTTTTTT.

V is TRBV15 and J is TRBJ2-1; D gene ambiguous. The CDR3 extends over 18 amino acids. The V end was cut by 0 bases, the J end by 4 bases, with 19 bases between. Germline CDR1 LNHNV, CDR2 YYDKDF (reference sequence). The CDR3 sequence: CATSRDLSAVVIYNEQFF. The CDR3 DNA is TGTGCCACCAGCAGAGATCTCTCGGCGGTAGTCATATACAATGAGCAGTTCTTC.

This rearrangement joins TRBV27 to TRBJ2-7, with 7 bases identical to TRBD2. The CDR3 is 15 residues long. After removal of 4 bases from V and 0 bases from J, the junction contained 6 bases not matched to a gene. Germline CDR1 is MNHEY and CDR2 is SMNVEV (reference sequence). The CDR3 loop reads CASSSRRGDSYEQYF. The CDR3 DNA is TGTGCCAGCAGTTCAAGACGGGGGGACTCCTACGAGCAGTACTTC.

This clonotype has more than one count but fewer than ten. The V gene is TRBV25-1, the J gene TRBJ2-1; 7 bases line up with TRBD2. Germline-derived CDR1 and CDR2 are MGHDK and SYGVNS. J was trimmed by 4 bases and V by 4 bases; bases with no gene match: 7. The CDR3 runs 15 residues. DNA for the CDR3: TGTGCCAGCAGTGGGACTAGTCTCCTATACAATGAGCAGTTCTTC. It codes for CASSGTSLLYNEQFF.

This clonotype was picked up a small number of times. V and J are TRBV4-1 and TRBJ1-5; a weak D match, TRBD1 (5 bases). The V gene lost 4 bases and the J gene lost 8 bases, with 12 bases spanning the gap. Germline V CDR1 and CDR2: MGHRA, YSYEKL. This CDR3 is 13 amino acids long. The CDR3 DNA reads as TGCGCCAGCAGCCCCCCGGGGCAAGAGCCCCAGCATTTT. This sequence encodes CASSPPGQEPQHF.

The chain uses TRBV20-1 and TRBJ1-1; no clear D gene. The CDR3 consists of 13 residues. CDR1 and CDR2 from the germline V gene are DFQATT and SNEGSKA (reference sequence). V was pared by 1 base and J by 1 base, with 7 bases between. CDR3 nucleotide sequence: TGCAGTGCTAGAGTTAAGACGAACACTGAAGCTTTCTTT. Encoded protein: CSARVKTNTEAFF.

The rearrangement joins TRBV4-1 to TRBJ2-3; D gene uncertain. The CDR3 is 15 residues long. The germline V and J ends were trimmed by 1 base and 11 bases, with 19 bases remaining between them. Germline CDR1 is MGHRA and CDR2 is YSYEKL. This CDR3 is CASSQVGVLPLQQYF. CDR3 DNA: TGCGCCAGCAGCCAAGTCGGAGTTCTCCCCTTACAGCAGTATTTT.